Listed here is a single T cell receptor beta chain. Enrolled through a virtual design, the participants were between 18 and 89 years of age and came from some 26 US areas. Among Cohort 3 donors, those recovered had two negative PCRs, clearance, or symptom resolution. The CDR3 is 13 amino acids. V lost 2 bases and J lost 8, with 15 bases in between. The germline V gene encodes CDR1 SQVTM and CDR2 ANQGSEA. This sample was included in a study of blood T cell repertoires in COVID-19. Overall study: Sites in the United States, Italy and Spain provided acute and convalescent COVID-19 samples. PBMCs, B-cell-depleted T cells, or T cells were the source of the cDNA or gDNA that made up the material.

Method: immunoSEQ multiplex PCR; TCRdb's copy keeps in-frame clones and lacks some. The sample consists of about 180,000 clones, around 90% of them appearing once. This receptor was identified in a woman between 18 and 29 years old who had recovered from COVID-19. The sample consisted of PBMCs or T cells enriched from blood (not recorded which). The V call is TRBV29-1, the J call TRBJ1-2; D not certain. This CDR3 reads CSVEWNYIDGYTF. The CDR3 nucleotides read TGCAGCGTTGAATGGAACTATATAGACGGCTACACCTTC.